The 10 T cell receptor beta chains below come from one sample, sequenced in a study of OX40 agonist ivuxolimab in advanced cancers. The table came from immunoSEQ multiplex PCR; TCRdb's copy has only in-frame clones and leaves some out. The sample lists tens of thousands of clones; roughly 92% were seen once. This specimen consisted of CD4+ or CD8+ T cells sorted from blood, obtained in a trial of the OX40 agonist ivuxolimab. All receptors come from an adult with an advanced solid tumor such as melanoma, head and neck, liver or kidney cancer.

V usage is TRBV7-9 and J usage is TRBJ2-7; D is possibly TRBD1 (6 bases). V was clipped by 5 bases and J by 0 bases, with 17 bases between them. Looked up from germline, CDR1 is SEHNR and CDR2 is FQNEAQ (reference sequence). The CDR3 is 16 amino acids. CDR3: CASSHDAGVFSYEQYF. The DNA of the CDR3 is TGTGCCAGCAGCCACGATGCAGGGGTATTCTCCTACGAGCAGTACTTC.

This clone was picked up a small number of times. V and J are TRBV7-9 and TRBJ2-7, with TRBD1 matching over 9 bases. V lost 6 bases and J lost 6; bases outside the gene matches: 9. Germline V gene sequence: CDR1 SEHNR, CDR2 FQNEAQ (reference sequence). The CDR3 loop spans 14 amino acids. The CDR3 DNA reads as TGTGCCAGCAGGACCCGGGACAGGGCGTCCGAGCAGTACTTC. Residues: CASRTRDRASEQYF.

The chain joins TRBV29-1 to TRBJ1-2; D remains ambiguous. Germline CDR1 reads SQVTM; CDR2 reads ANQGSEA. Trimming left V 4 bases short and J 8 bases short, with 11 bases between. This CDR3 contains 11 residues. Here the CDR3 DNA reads TGCAGCGTTGTTACAGAGGGAGGCTACACCTTC. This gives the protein CSVVTEGGYTF.

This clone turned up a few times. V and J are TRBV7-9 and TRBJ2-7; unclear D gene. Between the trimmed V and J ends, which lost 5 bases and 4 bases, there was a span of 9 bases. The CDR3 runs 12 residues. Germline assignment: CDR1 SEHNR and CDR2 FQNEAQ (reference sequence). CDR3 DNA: TGTGCCAGCAGCCGAGACCGATACGAGCAGTACTTC. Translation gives CASSRDRYEQYF. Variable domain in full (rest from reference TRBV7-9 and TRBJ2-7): DTGVSQNPRHKITKRGQNVTFRCDPISEHNRLYWYRQTLGQGPEFLTYFQNEAQLEKSRLLSDRFSAERPKGSFSTLEIQRTEQGDSAMYLCASSRDRYEQYFGPGTRLTVT.

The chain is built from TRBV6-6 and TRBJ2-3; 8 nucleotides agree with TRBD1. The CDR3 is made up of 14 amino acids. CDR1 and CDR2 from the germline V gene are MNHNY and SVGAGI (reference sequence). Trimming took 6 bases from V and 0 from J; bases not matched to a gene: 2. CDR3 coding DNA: TGTGCCAGCAGCGACAGGGGAAGCACAGATACGCAGTATTTT. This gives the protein CASSDRGSTDTQYF.

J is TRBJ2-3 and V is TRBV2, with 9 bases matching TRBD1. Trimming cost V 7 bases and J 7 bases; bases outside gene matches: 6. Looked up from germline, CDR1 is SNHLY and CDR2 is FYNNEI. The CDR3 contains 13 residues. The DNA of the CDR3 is TGTGCCAGCACGGGGGACAGGGTGTATACGCAGTATTTT. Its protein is CASTGDRVYTQYF.

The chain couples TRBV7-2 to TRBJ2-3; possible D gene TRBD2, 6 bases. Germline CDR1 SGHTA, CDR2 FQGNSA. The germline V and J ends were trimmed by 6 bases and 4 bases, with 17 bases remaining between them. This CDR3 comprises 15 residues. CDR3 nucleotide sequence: TGTGCCAGCAGGAAAAACCTAGCGCCCTCAGATACGCAGTATTTT. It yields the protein CASRKNLAPSDTQYF.

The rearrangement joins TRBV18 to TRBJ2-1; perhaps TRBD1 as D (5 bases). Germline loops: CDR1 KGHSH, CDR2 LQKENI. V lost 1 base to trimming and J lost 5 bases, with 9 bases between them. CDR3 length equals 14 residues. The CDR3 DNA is TGTGCCAGCTCACCACGGACAAGTAACAATGAGCAGTTCTTC. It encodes CASSPRTSNNEQFF.

This CDR3 is CASGLGGREAFF. As DNA, the CDR3 is TGTGCTAGTGGTTTGGGGGGGCGCGAAGCTTTCTTT. The chain couples TRBV12-5 to TRBJ1-1, with D tentatively TRBD1 (6 bases). The V gene lost 1 base and the J gene lost 8 bases, with 8 bases spanning the gap. CDR1 and CDR2 (germline): LGHNT, FRNRAP. The length of the CDR3 is 12 residues.

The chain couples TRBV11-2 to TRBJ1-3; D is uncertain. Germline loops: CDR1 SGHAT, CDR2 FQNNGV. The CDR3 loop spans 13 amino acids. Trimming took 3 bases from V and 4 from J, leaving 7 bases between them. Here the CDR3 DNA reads TGTGCCAGCAGCTTTCCGGACGGAAACACCATATATTTT. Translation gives CASSFPDGNTIYF. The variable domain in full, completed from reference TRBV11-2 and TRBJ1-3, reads EAGVAQSPRYKIIEKRQSVAFWCNPISGHATLYWYQQILGQGPKLLIQFQNNGVVDDSQLPKDRFSAERLKGVDSTLKIQPAKLEDSAVYLCASSFPDGNTIYFGEGSWLTVV.